The present TCR beta chain was sequenced within a study of T cell repertoires in cytomegalovirus infection. Each CDR3 protein gets one entry after TCRdb re-called the reads with MiXCR. The table has about 440,000 distinct CDR3 sequences, 25% to 40% seen once. V was pared by 3 bases and J by 3 bases, with 3 bases between. The CDR3 spans 12 residues. CDR1 and CDR2 (germline): WSHSY, SAAADI. The chain joins TRBV10-2 to TRBJ1-5; D uncertain. This clonotype was obtained from a human donor in good health (CMV status not recorded). Some clones in this sample may be carry-over from other donors' samples. Specimen: PBMCs. DNA of the CDR3: TGCGCCAGCAGTGATCACAATCAGCCCCAGCATTTT. Residues: CASSDHNQPQHF.